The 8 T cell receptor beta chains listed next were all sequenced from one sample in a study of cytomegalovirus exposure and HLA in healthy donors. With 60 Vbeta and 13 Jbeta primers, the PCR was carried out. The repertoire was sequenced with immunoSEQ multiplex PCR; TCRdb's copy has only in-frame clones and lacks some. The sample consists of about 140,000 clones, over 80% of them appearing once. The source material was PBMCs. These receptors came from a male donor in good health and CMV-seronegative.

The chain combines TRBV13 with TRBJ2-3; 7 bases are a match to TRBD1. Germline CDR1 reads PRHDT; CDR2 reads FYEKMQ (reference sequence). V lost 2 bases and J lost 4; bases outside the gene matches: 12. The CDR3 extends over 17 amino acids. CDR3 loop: CASSLRIVGDRADTQYF. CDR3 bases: TGTGCCAGCAGCTTAAGGATCGTGGGAGACAGGGCAGATACGCAGTATTTT.

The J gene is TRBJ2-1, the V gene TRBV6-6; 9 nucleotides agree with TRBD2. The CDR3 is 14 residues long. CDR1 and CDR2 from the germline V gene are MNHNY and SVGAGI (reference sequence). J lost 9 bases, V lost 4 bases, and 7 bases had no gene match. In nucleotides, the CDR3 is TGTGCCAGCAGTTCTGCGGGGGGGCAGGGTGAGCAGTTCTTC. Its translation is CASSSAGGQGEQFF.

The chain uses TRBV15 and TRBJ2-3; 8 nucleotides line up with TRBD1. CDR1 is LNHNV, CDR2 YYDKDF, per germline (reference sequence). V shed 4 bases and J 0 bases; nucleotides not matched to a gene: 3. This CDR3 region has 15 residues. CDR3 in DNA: TGTGCCACCAGCAAAAACAGGGGGAGCACAGATACGCAGTATTTT. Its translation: CATSKNRGSTDTQYF.

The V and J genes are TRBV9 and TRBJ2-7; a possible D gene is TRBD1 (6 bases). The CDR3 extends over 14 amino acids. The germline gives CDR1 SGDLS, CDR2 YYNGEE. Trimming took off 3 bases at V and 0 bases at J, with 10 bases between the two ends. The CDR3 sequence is CASSARDNSYEQYF. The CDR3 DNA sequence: TGTGCCAGCAGCGCCCGGGACAACTCCTACGAGCAGTACTTC. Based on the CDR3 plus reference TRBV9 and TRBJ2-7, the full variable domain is DSGVTQTPKHLITATGQRVTLRCSPRSGDLSVYWYQQSLDQGLQFLIQYYNGEERAKGNILERFSAQQFPDLHSELNLSSLELGDSALYFCASSARDNSYEQYFGPGTRLTVT.

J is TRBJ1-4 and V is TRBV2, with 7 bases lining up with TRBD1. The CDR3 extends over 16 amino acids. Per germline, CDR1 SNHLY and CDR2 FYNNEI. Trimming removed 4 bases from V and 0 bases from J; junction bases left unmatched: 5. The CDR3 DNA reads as TGTGCCAGCAGTGTCGGAACAGGGGCAACTAATGAAAAACTGTTTTTT. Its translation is CASSVGTGATNEKLFF. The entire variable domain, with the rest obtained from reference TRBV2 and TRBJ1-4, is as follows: EPEVTQTPSHQVTQMGQEVILRCVPISNHLYFYWYRQILGQKVEFLVSFYNNEISEKSEIFDDQFSVERPDGSNFTLKIRSTKLEDSAMYFCASSVGTGATNEKLFFGSGTQLSVL.

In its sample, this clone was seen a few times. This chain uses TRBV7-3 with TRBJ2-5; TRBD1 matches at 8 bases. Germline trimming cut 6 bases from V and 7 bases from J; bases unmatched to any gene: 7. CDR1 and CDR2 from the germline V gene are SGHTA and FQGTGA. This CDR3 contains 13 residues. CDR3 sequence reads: CASSYRGAGTQYF. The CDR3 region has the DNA TGTGCCAGCAGTTACAGGGGGGCTGGGACCCAGTACTTC.

The CDR3 reads CASSIARYSNEQFF. The CDR3 DNA reads as TGTGCCAGTAGTATAGCCCGCTATAGCAATGAGCAGTTCTTC. The V call is TRBV19, the J call TRBJ2-1; D call uncertain. The CDR3 totals 14 residues. The V end lost 1 base, the J end lost 6 bases, and 10 bases lay between the germline ends. Looked up from germline, CDR1 is LNHDA and CDR2 is SQIVND (reference sequence).

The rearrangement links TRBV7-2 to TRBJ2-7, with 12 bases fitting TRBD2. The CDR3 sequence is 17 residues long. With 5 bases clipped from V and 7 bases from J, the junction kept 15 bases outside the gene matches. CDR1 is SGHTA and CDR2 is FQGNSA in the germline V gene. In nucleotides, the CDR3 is TGTGCCAGCAGCCTCTGGCCTACTAGCGGGGGGTTGGGGGAGCAGTACTTC. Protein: CASSLWPTSGGLGEQYF.